Sequencing of this T cell receptor (beta chain) was carried out in a study of OX40 agonist ivuxolimab in advanced cancers. Overall study context: The group had a mean age of roughly 56 years, ranged from about 20 to 79, and was 75% to 85% male. Previous treatment with anti-PD-1, anti-PD-L1 or anti-CTLA-4 therapy was allowed; under 50% had received some. Among those treated, three patients had partial responses, one with hepatocellular carcinoma and two with cutaneous melanoma.

The table came from immunoSEQ multiplex PCR; TCRdb's copy has only in-frame clones and leaves some out. This sample carries tens of thousands of clones, about 81% of them seen once, and the ten largest clones take approximately 0.62%. On cycle 4 day 1 and cycle 7 day 1, as well as at baseline, blood was sampled. The V end lost 6 bases, the J end lost 1 base, and 12 bases lay between the germline ends. This CDR3 has 15 residues. Germline lookup yields CDR1 SNHLY and CDR2 FYNNEI. The starting material was CD4+ or CD8+ T cells sorted from blood, obtained in a trial of the OX40 agonist ivuxolimab. This clonotype was obtained from an adult with an advanced solid tumor such as melanoma, head and neck, liver or kidney cancer. The rearrangement uses TRBV2 and TRBJ2-2; the D is unclear. The CDR3 region is CASSTSTLNTGELFF. CDR3 nucleotides: TGTGCCAGCAGCACCTCGACGCTGAACACCGGGGAGCTGTTTTTT.